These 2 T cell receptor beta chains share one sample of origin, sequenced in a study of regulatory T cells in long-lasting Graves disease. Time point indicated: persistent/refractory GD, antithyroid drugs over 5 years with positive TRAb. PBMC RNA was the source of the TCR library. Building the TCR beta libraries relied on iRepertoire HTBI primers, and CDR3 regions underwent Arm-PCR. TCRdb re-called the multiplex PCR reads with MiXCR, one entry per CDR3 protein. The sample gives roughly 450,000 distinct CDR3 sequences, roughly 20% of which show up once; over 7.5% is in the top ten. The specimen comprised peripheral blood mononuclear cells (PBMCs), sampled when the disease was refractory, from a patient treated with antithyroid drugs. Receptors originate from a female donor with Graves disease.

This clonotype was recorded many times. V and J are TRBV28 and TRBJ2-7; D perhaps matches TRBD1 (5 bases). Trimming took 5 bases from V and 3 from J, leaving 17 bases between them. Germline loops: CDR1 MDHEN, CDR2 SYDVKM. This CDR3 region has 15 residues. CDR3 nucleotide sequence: TGTGCCAGCAGTCCGCCAGGGCCATCAAGCTACGAGCAGTACTTC. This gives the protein CASSPPGPSSYEQYF.

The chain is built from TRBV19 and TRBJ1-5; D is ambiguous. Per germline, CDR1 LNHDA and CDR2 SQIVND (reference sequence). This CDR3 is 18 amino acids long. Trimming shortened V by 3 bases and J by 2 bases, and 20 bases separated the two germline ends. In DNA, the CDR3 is TGTGCCAGTAGTATTGAGTGGAGGGCCGAGGTACGCAATCAGCCCCAGCATTTT. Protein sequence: CASSIEWRAEVRNQPQHF.